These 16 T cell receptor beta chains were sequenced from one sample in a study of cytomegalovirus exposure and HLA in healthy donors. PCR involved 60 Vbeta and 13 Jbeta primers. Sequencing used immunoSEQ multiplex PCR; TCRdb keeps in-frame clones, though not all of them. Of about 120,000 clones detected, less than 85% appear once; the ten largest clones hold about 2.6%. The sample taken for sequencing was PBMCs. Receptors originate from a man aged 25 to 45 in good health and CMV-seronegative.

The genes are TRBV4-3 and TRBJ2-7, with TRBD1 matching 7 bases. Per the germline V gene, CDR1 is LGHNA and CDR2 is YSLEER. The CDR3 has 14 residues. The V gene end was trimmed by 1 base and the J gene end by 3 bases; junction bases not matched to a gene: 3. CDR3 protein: CASSQATGFYEQYF. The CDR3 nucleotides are TGCGCCAGCAGCCAAGCGACAGGGTTCTACGAGCAGTACTTC.

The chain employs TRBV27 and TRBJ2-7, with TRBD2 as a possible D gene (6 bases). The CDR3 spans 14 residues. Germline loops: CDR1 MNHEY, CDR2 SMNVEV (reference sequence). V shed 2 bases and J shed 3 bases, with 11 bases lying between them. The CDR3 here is CASSLGTSSYEQYF. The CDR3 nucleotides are TGTGCCAGCAGTTTAGGAACTAGCAGCTACGAGCAGTACTTC.

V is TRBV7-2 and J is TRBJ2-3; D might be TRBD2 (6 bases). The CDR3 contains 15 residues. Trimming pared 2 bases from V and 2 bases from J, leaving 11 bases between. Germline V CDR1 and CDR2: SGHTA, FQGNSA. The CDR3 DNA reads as TGTGCCAGCAGCTTAAATAGCGGAGCCACAGATACGCAGTATTTT. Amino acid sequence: CASSLNSGATDTQYF. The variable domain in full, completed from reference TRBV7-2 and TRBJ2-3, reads GAGVSQSPSNKVTEKGKDVELRCDPISGHTALYWYRQSLGQGLEFLIYFQGNSAPDKSGLPSDRFSAERTGGSVSTLTIQRTQQEDSAVYLCASSLNSGATDTQYFGPGTRLTVL.

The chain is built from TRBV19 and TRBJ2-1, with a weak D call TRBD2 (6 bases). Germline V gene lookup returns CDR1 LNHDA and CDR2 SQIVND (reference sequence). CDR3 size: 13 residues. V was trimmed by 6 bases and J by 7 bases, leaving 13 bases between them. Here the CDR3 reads CASSWDSRNEQFF. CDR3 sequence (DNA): TGTGCCAGTAGCTGGGACTCTCGGAATGAGCAGTTCTTC. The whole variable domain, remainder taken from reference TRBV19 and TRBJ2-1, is DGGITQSPKYLFRKEGQNVTLSCEQNLNHDAMYWYRQDPGQGLRLIYYSQIVNDFQKGDIAEGYSVSREKKESFPLTVTSAQKNPTAFYLCASSWDSRNEQFFGPGTRLTVL.

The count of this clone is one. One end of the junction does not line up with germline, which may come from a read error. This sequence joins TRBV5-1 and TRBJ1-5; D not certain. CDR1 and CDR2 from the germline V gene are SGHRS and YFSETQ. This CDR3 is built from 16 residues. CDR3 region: CASSFLPGSTNQPQNF. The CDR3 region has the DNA TGCGCCAGCAGCTTTTTACCCGGGTCTACTAATCAGCCCCAGAATTTT.

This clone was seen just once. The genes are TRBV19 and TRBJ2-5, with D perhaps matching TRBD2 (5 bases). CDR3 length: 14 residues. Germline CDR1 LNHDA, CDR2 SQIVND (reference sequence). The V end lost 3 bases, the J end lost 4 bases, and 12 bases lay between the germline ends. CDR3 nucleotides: TGTGCCAGTAGTATCGGTGGGAGTACAGAGACCCAGTACTTC. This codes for CASSIGGSTETQYF.

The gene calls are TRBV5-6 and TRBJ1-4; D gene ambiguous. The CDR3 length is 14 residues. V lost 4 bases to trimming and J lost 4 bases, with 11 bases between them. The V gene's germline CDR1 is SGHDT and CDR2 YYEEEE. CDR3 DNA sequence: TGTGCCAGCAGCGGCGACAACGATAATGAAAAACTGTTTTTT. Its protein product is CASSGDNDNEKLFF.

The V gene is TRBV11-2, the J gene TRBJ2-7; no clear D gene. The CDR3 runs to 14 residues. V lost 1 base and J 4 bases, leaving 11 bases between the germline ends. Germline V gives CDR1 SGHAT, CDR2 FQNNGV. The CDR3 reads CASSLAFARYEQYF. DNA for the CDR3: TGTGCCAGCAGCTTAGCATTTGCGAGATACGAGCAGTACTTC.

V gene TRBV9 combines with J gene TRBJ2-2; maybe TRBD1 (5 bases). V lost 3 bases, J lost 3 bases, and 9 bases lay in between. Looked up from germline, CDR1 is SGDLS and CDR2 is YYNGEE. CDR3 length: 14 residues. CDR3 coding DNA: TGTGCCAGCAGCGGACAGAATTACACCGGGGAGCTGTTTTTT. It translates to CASSGQNYTGELFF.

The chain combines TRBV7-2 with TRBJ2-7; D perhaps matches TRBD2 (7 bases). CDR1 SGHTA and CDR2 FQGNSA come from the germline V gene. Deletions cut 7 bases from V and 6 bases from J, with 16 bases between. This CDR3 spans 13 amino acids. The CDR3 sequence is CASTNWRGREQYF. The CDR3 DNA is TGTGCCAGCACAAACTGGCGGGGGCGCGAGCAGTACTTC.

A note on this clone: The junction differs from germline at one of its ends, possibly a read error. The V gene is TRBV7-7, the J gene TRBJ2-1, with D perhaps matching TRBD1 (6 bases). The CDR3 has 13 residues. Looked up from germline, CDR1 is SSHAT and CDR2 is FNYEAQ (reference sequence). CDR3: CASSLRQADEQFF. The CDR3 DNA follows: TGTGCTAGCAGCTTAAGACAGGCCGATGAGCAGTTCTTC.

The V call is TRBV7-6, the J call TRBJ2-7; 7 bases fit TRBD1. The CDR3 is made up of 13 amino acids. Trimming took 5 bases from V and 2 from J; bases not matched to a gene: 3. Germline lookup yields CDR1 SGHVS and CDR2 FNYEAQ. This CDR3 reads CASSQGQTYEQYF. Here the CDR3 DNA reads TGTGCCAGCAGCCAGGGACAGACCTACGAGCAGTACTTC.

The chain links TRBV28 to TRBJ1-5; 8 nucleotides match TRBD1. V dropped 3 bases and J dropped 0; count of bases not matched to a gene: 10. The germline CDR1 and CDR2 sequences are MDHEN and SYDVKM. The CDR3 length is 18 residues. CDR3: CASSFGQGTSYSNQPQHF. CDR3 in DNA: TGTGCCAGCAGTTTCGGACAGGGAACATCGTATAGCAATCAGCCCCAGCATTTT. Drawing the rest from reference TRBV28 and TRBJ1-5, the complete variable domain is DVKVTQSSRYLVKRTGEKVFLECVQDMDHENMFWYRQDPGLGLRLIYFSYDVKMKEKGDIPEGYSVSREKKERFSLILESASTNQTSMYLCASSFGQGTSYSNQPQHFGDGTRLSIL.

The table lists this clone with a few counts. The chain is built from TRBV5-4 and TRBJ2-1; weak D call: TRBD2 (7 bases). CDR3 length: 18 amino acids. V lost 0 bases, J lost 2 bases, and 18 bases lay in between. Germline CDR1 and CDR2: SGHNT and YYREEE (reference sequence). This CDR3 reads CASSLGVGGGRTYNEQFF. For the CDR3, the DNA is TGTGCCAGCAGCTTGGGGGTTGGGGGCGGGAGAACCTACAATGAGCAGTTCTTC.

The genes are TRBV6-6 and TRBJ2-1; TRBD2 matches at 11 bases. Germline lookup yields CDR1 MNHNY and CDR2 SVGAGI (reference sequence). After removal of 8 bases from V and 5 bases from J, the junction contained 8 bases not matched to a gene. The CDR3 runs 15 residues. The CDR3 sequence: CASAFSGLADNEQFF. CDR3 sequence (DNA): TGTGCCAGCGCCTTTTCGGGACTAGCGGACAATGAGCAGTTCTTC.

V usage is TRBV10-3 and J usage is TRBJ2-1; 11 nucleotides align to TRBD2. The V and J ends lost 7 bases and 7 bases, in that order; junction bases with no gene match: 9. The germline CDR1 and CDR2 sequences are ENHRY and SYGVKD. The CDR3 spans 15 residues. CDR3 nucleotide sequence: TGTGCCATCACTCCCGGGACTAGCGGTAATAATGAGCAGTTCTTC. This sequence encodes CAITPGTSGNNEQFF.